Listed here are 5 T cell receptor beta chains from one sample, sequenced in a study of shared clonotypes between healthy human individuals. Sequencing was performed with immunoSEQ multiplex PCR; in TCRdb, only in-frame clones are kept and a portion is missing. The sample lists approximately 980,000 clones; over 60% were seen once. Sequenced input: memory CD4+ T cells sorted from blood. As to subset: CD45RA-negative fraction. The receptors here all came from a man aged 18 to 29 in good health.

This clone has a handful of counts. The chain joins TRBV6-6 to TRBJ1-5; no firm D call. The CDR3 length is 13 residues. Trimming removed 5 bases from V and 10 bases from J, with 15 bases in between. Looked up from germline, CDR1 is MNHNY and CDR2 is SVGAGI (reference sequence). CDR3 loop: CASSTGYLGPQHF. Written as DNA, the CDR3 is TGTGCCAGCAGTACCGGGTACTTAGGCCCCCAGCATTTT.

In regard to this clone: A far larger clone is just one base off, so this is likely a read error. CDR3 in amino acids: CASSLGLFSSTDTQYF. In DNA, the CDR3 is TGTGCCAGCAGCCTGGGACTTTTCTCTAGCACAGATACGCAGTATTTT. The chain employs TRBV7-9 and TRBJ2-3, with D maybe TRBD2 (6 bases). CDR1 SEHNR and CDR2 FQNEAQ come from the germline V gene (reference sequence). This CDR3 contains 16 residues. Trimming removed 5 bases from V and 0 bases from J, with 15 bases in between. The full variable domain, with the rest looked up from reference TRBV7-9 and TRBJ2-3, is DTGVSQNPRHKITKRGQNVTFRCDPISEHNRLYWYRQTLGQGPEFLTYFQNEAQLEKSRLLSDRFSAERPKGSFSTLEIQRTEQGDSAMYLCASSLGLFSSTDTQYFGPGTRLTVL.

The genes are TRBV6-6 and TRBJ1-2; 11 bases are a match to TRBD1. This CDR3 region has 16 residues. V lost 6 bases to trimming and J lost 4 bases; unmatched junction nucleotides: 10. Looked up from germline, CDR1 is MNHNY and CDR2 is SVGAGI (reference sequence). The DNA for the CDR3 is TGTGCCAGCAGGGGAGGGACAGGGGGTTATGGCTATGGCTACACCTTC. Its protein is CASRGGTGGYGYGYTF.

This clone was recorded at least ten times. The chain couples TRBV5-8 to TRBJ2-2; possibly TRBD1 for D (5 bases). The germline V gene encodes CDR1 SGHTS and CDR2 YDEGEE. Trimming took off 1 base at V and 1 base at J, with 5 bases between the two ends. The length of the CDR3 is 14 residues. The CDR3 region is CASSLQGNTGELFF. Written as DNA, the CDR3 is TGTGCCAGCAGCTTGCAGGGGAACACCGGGGAGCTGTTTTTT.

The chain is built from TRBV6-5 and TRBJ2-3; 11 bases are a match to TRBD1. The length of the CDR3 is 16 residues. V shed 7 bases and J 5 bases; nucleotides not matched to a gene: 11. Germline assignment: CDR1 MNHEY and CDR2 SVGAGI. CDR3 nucleotides: TGTGCCAGCATTAACTCCGGGACAGGGGGAAGAGATACGCAGTATTTT. Residues: CASINSGTGGRDTQYF.